A selection of T cell receptor beta chains follows, all from one sample in a study of regulatory T cells in long-lasting Graves disease. MiXCR, applied by TCRdb to the multiplex PCR reads, yields one record per CDR3 protein. Seen here are 450,000 to 500,000 distinct CDR3 sequences, about a sixth observed once, and the top ten hold less than 15%. The data also belong to a second study, concerning T cells in Graves' hyperthyroidism and ophthalmopathy.

The sample was peripheral blood mononuclear cells (PBMCs), taken at new diagnosis, from a patient treated with antithyroid drugs. These receptors all stem from a man between 35 and 55 years old with Graves disease. The CDR3 runs from the conserved cysteine through the conserved F or W. D genes are given only for firm matches. The size field is filled for only some rows; it gives once, few, many or a size class.

cdr3_nt | cdr3_aa | v_call | d_call | j_call | clone_size
TGTGCCAGCAGCCCACGTGACCAGGGTCCCTACAATGAGCAGTTCTTC | CASSPRDQGPYNEQFF | TRBV9 | NA | TRBJ2-1 | NA
TGTGCCAGCAGCCAAGATTGGGGTCCTGAAGCTTTCTTT | CASSQDWGPEAFF | TRBV3-1 | NA | TRBJ1-1 | NA
TGTGCCAGCAGTTTGAGTCCCCAGCCAGATACGCAGTATTTT | CASSLSPQPDTQYF | TRBV27 | NA | TRBJ2-3 | many
TGCAGTGCTAGAGATTCTCTAGGTTACGAGCAGTACTTC | CSARDSLGYEQYF | TRBV20-1 | NA | TRBJ2-7 | NA
TGTGCCAGCAGTTTATACAGCGAGCAGTACTTC | CASSLYSEQYF | TRBV28 | NA | TRBJ2-7 | many
TGTGCCAGCTCACCTTATTCAGGGGCGCCGGTGACCTATGGCTACACCTTC | CASSPYSGAPVTYGYTF | TRBV18 | NA | TRBJ1-2 | few
TGTGCTAGTGGTTTGGTAGTGGGGCGGCAGCAGAGCACAGATACGCAGTATTTT | CASGLVVGRQQSTDTQYF | TRBV12-5 | NA | TRBJ2-3 | many
TGTGCCAGCAGTTTTAGGCTAGCGGCCCCCTACGAGCAGTACTTC | CASSFRLAAPYEQYF | TRBV28 | TRBD2 | TRBJ2-7 | many
TGCGCCAGCAGCTTGCTCGGGACAGGGGGCCGAGTGAAGACAGATACGCAGTATTTT | CASSLLGTGGRVKTDTQYF | TRBV5-1 | TRBD1 | TRBJ2-3 | few
TGTGCCAGCAGTCTCCGGACTAGCGGGAGGTCAATATACAATGAGCAGTTCTTC | CASSLRTSGRSIYNEQFF | TRBV2 | TRBD2 | TRBJ2-1 | NA
TGTGCCAGCAGGAGGGTGGGGTATAATTCACCCCTCCACTTT | CASRRVGYNSPLHF | TRBV28 | NA | TRBJ1-6 | many
TGCAGTGCTAGAGATATCTCCCCCGGGGAGCTGTTTTTT | CSARDISPGELFF | TRBV20-1 | NA | TRBJ2-2 | many
TGTGCCATCAGTGATAGCGGAAACCAAGAGACCCAGTACTTC | CAISDSGNQETQYF | TRBV10-3 | NA | TRBJ2-5 | NA
TGTGCCCGTCAGAGGGAGGGACGAGAGACCCAGTACTTC | CARQREGRETQYF | TRBV2 | TRBD2 | TRBJ2-5 | few
TGTGCCAGTACATTGGGGGCGAACACCGGGGAGCTGTTTTTT | CASTLGANTGELFF | TRBV19 | NA | TRBJ2-2 | NA
TGTGCCAGCAGCTTAGCGTCGGGAAACACCATATATTTT | CASSLASGNTIYF | TRBV7-9 | NA | TRBJ1-3 | few
TGTGCCAGCAGTCGAGCGGACAGGGTCGTAAGAGGCTACACCTTC | CASSRADRVVRGYTF | TRBV6-1 | TRBD1 | TRBJ1-2 | many
TGTGCCAGCAGCCCAAGCTCCGGATCGAGCTCCTACGAGCAGTACTTC | CASSPSSGSSSYEQYF | TRBV7-9 | NA | TRBJ2-7 | NA
TGTGCCACCAGCGGGAGGTCCGGGACTAGCGGGGCAAGCTCCTACAATGAGCAGTTCTTC | CATSGRSGTSGASSYNEQFF | TRBV15 | TRBD2 | TRBJ2-1 | NA
TGTGCCAGCAGCTTAGCCAGTAGTCCAGATACGCAGTATTTT | CASSLASSPDTQYF | TRBV11-2 | NA | TRBJ2-3 | NA
TGTGCCATCGGGGAGGTGAACACTGAAGCTTTCTTT | CAIGEVNTEAFF | TRBV28 | NA | TRBJ1-1 | many
TGTGCTAGTGGTCCTAGCAATGAGCAGTTCTTC | CASGPSNEQFF | TRBV12-5 | NA | TRBJ2-1 | many
TGTGCCAGCAGCTTCCGGGCAAACACTGAAGCTTTCTTT | CASSFRANTEAFF | TRBV7-3 | NA | TRBJ1-1 | many
TGTGCCAGCAGCTCACGATCGGGACTAGCGGGGGGGGTCAATGAGCAGTTCTTC | CASSSRSGLAGGVNEQFF | TRBV28 | TRBD2 | TRBJ2-1 | NA
TGCAGTGCTATTACGACTAGCGGGATTTTTGGTGAGCAGTTCTTC | CSAITTSGIFGEQFF | TRBV20-1 | TRBD2 | TRBJ2-1 | NA
TGTGCCAGCTATAGGGGGATCACTGAAGCTTTCTTT | CASYRGITEAFF | TRBV19 | NA | TRBJ1-1 | NA
TGTGCCAGCAGTTTGCCAGGTAGCAATCAGCCCCAGCATTTT | CASSLPGSNQPQHF | TRBV28 | NA | TRBJ1-5 | few
TGTGCCAGCAGCACAAATTCACCCCTCCACTTT | CASSTNSPLHF | TRBV27 | NA | TRBJ1-6 | few
TGTGCCAGCAGTCCCTTCGCAGCCAGAGTAACCGGACTAGCCTACAATGAGCAGTTCTTC | CASSPFAARVTGLAYNEQFF | TRBV27 | TRBD2 | TRBJ2-1 | NA
TGTGCCATCAGTGATGTTGAGGAGAGGAAAGGCTACACCTTC | CAISDVEERKGYTF | TRBV10-3 | NA | TRBJ1-2 | NA
TGTGCCAGCACCGAACCGCAGCTAGTGAGCACCGGGGAGCTGTTTTTT | CASTEPQLVSTGELFF | TRBV27 | NA | TRBJ2-2 | NA
TGTGCCAGCAGCTCGACTAGCGGGAGAAACGAGCAGTACTTC | CASSSTSGRNEQYF | TRBV5-4 | TRBD2 | TRBJ2-7 | NA
TGTGCCAGCAGTCCGAGGACAGGGGGAACCGGGGAGCTGTTTTTT | CASSPRTGGTGELFF | TRBV3-1 | TRBD1 | TRBJ2-2 | many